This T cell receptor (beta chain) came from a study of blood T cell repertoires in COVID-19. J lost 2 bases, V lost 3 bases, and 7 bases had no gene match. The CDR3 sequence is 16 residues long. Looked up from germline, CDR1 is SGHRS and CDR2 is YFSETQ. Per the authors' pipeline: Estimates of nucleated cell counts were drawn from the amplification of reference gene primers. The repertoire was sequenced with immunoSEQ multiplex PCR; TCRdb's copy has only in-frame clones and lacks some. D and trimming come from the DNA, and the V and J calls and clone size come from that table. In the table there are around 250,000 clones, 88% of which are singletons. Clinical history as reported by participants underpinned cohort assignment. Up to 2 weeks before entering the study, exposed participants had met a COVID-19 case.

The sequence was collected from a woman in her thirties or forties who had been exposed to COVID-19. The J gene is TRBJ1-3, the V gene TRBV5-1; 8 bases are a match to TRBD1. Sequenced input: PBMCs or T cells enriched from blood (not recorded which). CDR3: CASSSQPTGAGNTIYF. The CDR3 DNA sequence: TGCGCCAGCAGCTCCCAACCGACAGGGGCTGGAAACACCATATATTTT.